This T cell receptor beta chain emerged from a study of T-cell reconstitution after alpha-beta-depleted transplantation in children. General observations from the study: Several hundred graft clones that had expanded were reportedly the source of alpha-beta T cells about two months after transplant. Several patients had high TCRbeta diversity at day 60; it came from surviving recipient T cells and thymic progenitors. One year after transplant, T-cell counts and diversity came mostly from newly produced T cells.

Trimming left V 2 bases short and J 3 bases short, with 5 bases between. The CDR3 is made up of 14 amino acids. Germline V gene lookup returns CDR1 ENHRY and CDR2 SYGVKD. As concerns this clonotype: Its target is unknown.

The TCRbeta library incorporated unique molecular identifiers. TCRdb reprocessed the PCR reads with MiXCR, giving one entry per CDR3 protein. The repertoire holds 45,000 to 60,000 distinct CDR3 sequences, with around 56% as singletons. The chain uses TRBV10-3 and TRBJ2-6, with D uncertain. This TCR was sampled from a boy in the first two years of life with SCID, due to receive a stem cell transplant. The sample was peripheral blood, taken before TCRalphabeta/CD19-depleted stem cell transplant. CDR3 nucleotides: TGTGCCATCAGTGAGCACGTTGGGGCCAACGTCCTGACTTTC. This gives the protein CAISEHVGANVLTF.